This T cell receptor beta chain was recorded in a study of human T cells and chemical hapten exposure. Notes on the study in general: Significantly greater numbers of large CDR3 similarity clusters came from expanded TCRs than from controls.

Trimming took 3 bases from V and 1 from J, leaving 13 bases between them. The germline V gene has CDR1 SGHAT and CDR2 FQNNGV. This CDR3 is 15 amino acids long. The time point: pre-sensitization, week 0. Indicated treatment: therapeutic diphenylcyclopropenone sensitization with weekly scalp DPC. Comment on this clonotype: Its antigen is still unknown.

One entry per CDR3 protein results from TCRdb running MiXCR on the RACE reads. The sample lists a few hundred thousand distinct CDR3 sequences; around 7.3% were seen once. This chain uses TRBV11-2 with TRBJ2-7; TRBD2 is a possible D gene (5 bases). The sequencing here drew on whole blood, taken in connection with sensitization to the hapten diphenylcyclopropenone (DPC). The clonotype comes from a man aged 18 to 30 with alopecia areata. Some clones in this sample may be carry-over from other donors' samples. The CDR3 nucleotides read TGTGCCAGCAGCTTGGAAACTAGATCGTCCTACGAGCAGTACTTC. It yields the protein CASSLETRSSYEQYF.